This T cell receptor beta chain was recorded in a study of blood T cell repertoires in COVID-19. The CDR3 covers 13 residues. V lost 4 bases to trimming and J lost 1 base, with 8 bases between them. From germline, CDR1 is SGHRS and CDR2 YFSETQ. In the original processing: Reference gene primers were amplified, and this amplification served to estimate nucleated cell counts. Sequencing used immunoSEQ multiplex PCR; TCRdb keeps in-frame clones, though not all of them. Clone size and V and J calls were adopted from that table, with D and trimming inferred from the DNA. In the table there are about 100,000 clones, 84% of which are singletons.

The chain carries TRBV5-1 and TRBJ1-2; D is undetermined. The sequenced material came from peripheral blood. The receptor's source is a woman aged 55-69 years with acute or convalescent COVID-19. CDR3: CASSPDNNYGYTF. The CDR3, as DNA: TGCGCCAGCAGCCCCGACAATAACTATGGCTACACCTTC. The full variable domain, completed using reference TRBV5-1 and TRBJ1-2, is KAGVTQTPRYLIKTRGQQVTLSCSPISGHRSVSWYQQTPGQGLQFLFEYFSETQRNKGNFPGRFSGRQFSNSRSEMNVSTLELGDSALYLCASSPDNNYGYTFGSGTRLTVV.